These 31 T cell receptor beta chains share one sample of origin, sequenced in a study of blood T cells in healthy people across ages. Sample-barcoded 5' priming and a J-beta primer mix drove a second PCR of 7 to 11 cycles. MiXCR, run by TCRdb on the 5' RACE reads, gives a single entry per CDR3 protein. The table has 790,000 or so distinct CDR3 sequences, about 61% seen once. The sequenced material came from blood. Receptors originate from a middle-aged man in good health.

The rearrangement uses TRBV6-1 and TRBJ2-5; weak D call: TRBD2 (6 bases). The germline V gene has CDR1 MNHNS and CDR2 SASEGT. CDR3 length: 14 residues. V lost 2 bases and J 4 bases, leaving 11 bases between the germline ends. The CDR3 is CASSELSGLETQYF. The CDR3 region has the DNA TGTGCCAGCAGTGAATTGAGCGGGCTAGAGACCCAGTACTTC.

The CDR3 here is CASRRTGPSNQPQHF. In DNA form, the CDR3 reads TGTGCCAGCAGAAGGACAGGGCCTAGCAATCAGCCCCAGCATTTT. The V and J genes are TRBV6-2 or TRBV6-3 and TRBJ1-5, with TRBD1 matching over 8 bases. V lost 6 bases, J lost 0 bases, and 4 bases stayed unmatched. This CDR3 has 15 residues. The germline CDR1 and CDR2 sequences are MNHEY and SVGEGT.

This clonotype was seen only a few times. This chain joins TRBV29-1 and TRBJ1-4, with D possibly TRBD1 on 5 matching bases. Trimming pared 6 bases from V and 11 bases from J, leaving 13 bases between. The CDR3 runs 11 residues. Germline V CDR1 and CDR2: SQVTM, ANQGSEA. CDR3 sequence reads: CSVLSGGKLFF. The CDR3 nucleotides read TGCAGCGTGCTAAGTGGGGGGAAACTGTTTTTT.

This clonotype has more than one count but fewer than ten. J is TRBJ1-2 and V is TRBV20-1; D is unresolved. This CDR3 spans 13 amino acids. From germline, CDR1 is DFQATT and CDR2 SNEGSKA (reference sequence). Trimming cost V 2 bases and J 3 bases, with 10 bases left between them. As DNA, the CDR3 is TGCAGTGCTAGACCCCCGGGGTACTATGGCTACACCTTC. Protein: CSARPPGYYGYTF.

CDR3 bases: TGTGCCATCAGTGAGACCAATCTGCAGGGCACTGAAGCTTTCTTT. Its translation is CAISETNLQGTEAFF. J is TRBJ1-1 and V is TRBV10-3, with D possibly TRBD1 on 5 matching bases. Germline CDR1 ENHRY, CDR2 SYGVKD. Trimming removed 2 bases at V and 4 bases at J, with 14 bases between. The CDR3 extends over 15 amino acids.

CDR3 DNA: TGTGCCAGCAGTCCCACTAGCGGGAGGCCCTCCTACAATGAGCAGTTCTTC. The encoded protein is CASSPTSGRPSYNEQFF. The chain couples TRBV28 to TRBJ2-1, with 12 bases aligning to TRBD2. Losses at the gene ends were 5 bases for V and 0 bases for J; bases not matched to a gene: 5. Germline assignment: CDR1 MDHEN and CDR2 SYDVKM. The CDR3 covers 17 residues.

This clonotype appeared a single time. The V call is TRBV7-8, the J call TRBJ2-5; TRBD1 aligns across 7 bases. The tail of the sequence fits TRBJ2-7 better, so the J call may be wrong. The CDR3 is 15 residues long. Germline CDR1 reads SGHVS; CDR2 reads FQNEAQ. DNA for the CDR3: TGTGCCAGCAGCTTTAGGAGGACAGGCACCTACGAGCAGTACTTC. It codes for CASSFRRTGTYEQYF.

The V call is TRBV4-2, the J call TRBJ2-3; the match to TRBD2 covers 9 bases. CDR3 length: 17 residues. From germline, CDR1 is LGHNA and CDR2 YNFKEQ. With V trimmed by 1 base and J by 5 bases, 10 bases remained unmatched. This CDR3 is CASSQVLASGIVDTQYF. The CDR3 DNA is TGTGCCAGCAGCCAAGTTTTGGCTAGCGGGATAGTAGATACGCAGTATTTT.

This chain connects TRBV3-1 to TRBJ1-1; a weak D match, TRBD1 (6 bases). Trimming cost V 8 bases and J 1 base, with 14 bases left between them. Germline CDR1 and CDR2: LGHDT and YNNKEL (reference sequence). The CDR3 has 14 residues. In DNA form, the CDR3 reads TGTGCCAGCCGTCGGGCAGGGGCGAACACTGAAGCTTTCTTT. It codes for CASRRAGANTEAFF.

V is TRBV20-1 and J is TRBJ2-7, with TRBD2 matching 7 bases. The length of the CDR3 is 13 residues. The trim removed 3 bases at V and 2 bases at J, leaving 4 bases unmatched. Per the germline V gene, CDR1 is DFQATT and CDR2 is SNEGSKA (reference sequence). CDR3 amino acids: CSARRAGAYEQYF. The CDR3 bases are TGCAGTGCTAGGAGGGCGGGGGCCTACGAGCAGTACTTC.

The chain carries TRBV6-5 and TRBJ2-3; 7 nucleotides match TRBD2. Germline trimming cut 5 bases from V and 0 bases from J; bases unmatched to any gene: 8. The germline CDR1 and CDR2 sequences are MNHEY and SVGAGI. The CDR3 sequence is 16 residues long. The chain's CDR3 is CASSPGTKLSTDTQYF. The DNA for the CDR3 is TGTGCCAGCAGTCCCGGGACTAAGCTAAGCACAGATACGCAGTATTTT.

V usage is TRBV5-1 and J usage is TRBJ1-4; D uncertain. CDR1 SGHRS and CDR2 YFSETQ come from the germline V gene. The ends were cut back, 5 bases at V and 7 bases at J, with 12 bases in the middle. This CDR3 has 13 residues. The CDR3 coding sequence is TGCGCCAGCAGGTATGACACGCTTGAAAAACTGTTTTTT. Residues: CASRYDTLEKLFF.

The V gene is TRBV4-2, the J gene TRBJ2-3; tentative D call: TRBD2 (6 bases). Trimming removed 4 bases from V and 2 bases from J, with 10 bases in between. The CDR3 spans 14 residues. CDR1 is LGHNA, CDR2 YNFKEQ, per germline. The CDR3 loop is CASSPSVFTDTQYF. CDR3 coding DNA: TGTGCCAGCAGCCCTAGCGTATTCACAGATACGCAGTATTTT.

This chain uses TRBV5-4 with TRBJ1-2, with 7 bases that match TRBD1. The CDR3 spans 16 residues. Germline CDR1 SGHNT, CDR2 YYREEE (reference sequence). With 4 bases clipped from V and 4 bases from J, the junction kept 13 bases outside the gene matches. For the CDR3, the DNA is TGTGCCAGCAGCAATCCCCGGGACAGAACAAGCTATGGCTACACCTTC. The encoded protein is CASSNPRDRTSYGYTF.

This clonotype came up a few times. The chain uses TRBV7-9 and TRBJ2-7; D unclear. CDR1 is SEHNR, CDR2 FQNEAQ, per germline (reference sequence). Trimming shortened V by 5 bases and J by 0 bases, and 20 bases separated the two germline ends. The CDR3 extends over 17 amino acids. CDR3 DNA: TGTGCCAGCAGCCCTCCGACGGCTAGTAGCCTCTCCTACGAGCAGTACTTC. Protein sequence: CASSPPTASSLSYEQYF.

V and J are TRBV5-4 and TRBJ2-4; the D is unclear. The DNA end is more similar to TRBJ2-7, so the J call may be wrong. CDR1 is SGHNT, CDR2 YYREEE, per germline (reference sequence). This CDR3 has 14 amino acids. In DNA, the CDR3 is TGTGCCAGCAGCTTGGGGCAGAACACCTACGAGCAGTACTTC. Amino acids: CASSLGQNTYEQYF.

The gene calls are TRBV6-1 and TRBJ2-7, with a tentative D call TRBD2 (5 bases). The CDR3 is 13 amino acids. CDR1 and CDR2 (germline): MNHNS, SASEGT. Deletions cut 4 bases from V and 2 bases from J, with 9 bases between. The CDR3 region is CASSASGTYEQYF. The CDR3 bases are TGTGCCAGCAGTGCCAGCGGTACCTACGAGCAGTACTTC.

The table lists this clonotype with a few counts. The gene calls are TRBV21-1 and TRBJ2-5. The DNA end is more similar to TRBJ2-7, so the J call may be wrong. TRBV21-1 counts as a pseudogene. This CDR3 spans 11 amino acids. DNA of the CDR3: TGTGCCAGCAGCAAAGCCGACGAGCAGTACTTC. As protein: CASSKADEQYF.

The chain combines TRBV6-5 with TRBJ2-4; 8 bases line up with TRBD1. The J call may be in error: the DNA end matches TRBJ2-7 better. The CDR3 contains 15 residues. Germline V gene sequence: CDR1 MNHEY, CDR2 SVGAGI. The CDR3 nucleotides read TGTGCCAGCAGCGCTGGGCAGGGGGCTCTATACGAGCAGTACTTC. This gives the protein CASSAGQGALYEQYF.

This clonotype has a handful of counts. The CDR3 sequence: CASSEVGTATSPLHF. The CDR3 region has the DNA TGTGCCAGCAGTGAAGTTGGGACCGCGACTTCACCCCTCCACTTT. This rearrangement joins TRBV25-1 to TRBJ1-6; weak D call: TRBD1 (5 bases). V lost 2 bases and J lost 9, with 14 bases in between. The CDR3 runs to 15 residues. The germline gives CDR1 MGHDK, CDR2 SYGVNS.

J is TRBJ1-6 and V is TRBV3-1; 8 bases map to TRBD1. CDR1 is LGHDT, CDR2 YNNKEL, per germline (reference sequence). This CDR3 comprises 16 residues. The V and J ends lost 4 bases and 7 bases, in that order; junction bases with no gene match: 9. Here the CDR3 DNA reads TGTGCCAGCAGCCCAGTAGGACAGGGATGGAATTCACCCCTCCACTTT. Translated: CASSPVGQGWNSPLHF.

The rearrangement joins TRBV4-3 to TRBJ2-1; a possible D gene is TRBD1 (6 bases). Trimming removed 0 bases at V and 4 bases at J, with 7 bases between. This CDR3 contains 14 residues. CDR1 is LGHNA, CDR2 YSLEER, per germline. The CDR3 loop reads CASSQEGQYNEQFF. The DNA of the CDR3 is TGCGCCAGCAGCCAAGAAGGACAGTACAATGAGCAGTTCTTC.

The chain uses TRBV28 and TRBJ2-5, with D maybe TRBD2 (5 bases). This CDR3 has 15 residues. V shed 4 bases and J shed 1 base, with 13 bases lying between them. Germline loops: CDR1 MDHEN, CDR2 SYDVKM. Written as DNA, the CDR3 is TGTGCCAGCAGTTCGGGAACAGCTCTCCAAGAGACCCAGTACTTC. This translates into CASSSGTALQETQYF. Variable domain in full (rest from reference TRBV28 and TRBJ2-5): DVKVTQSSRYLVKRTGEKVFLECVQDMDHENMFWYRQDPGLGLRLIYFSYDVKMKEKGDIPEGYSVSREKKERFSLILESASTNQTSMYLCASSSGTALQETQYFGPGTRLLVL.

This rearrangement joins TRBV24-1 to TRBJ2-3, with a weak D call TRBD1 (6 bases). The CDR3 sequence is 14 residues long. Trimming took off 1 base at V and 7 bases at J, with 11 bases between the two ends. The germline V gene has CDR1 KGHDR and CDR2 SFDVKD. CDR3 sequence (DNA): TGTGCCACCAGTGATTTTCGAGGGGGACATACGCAGTATTTT. Translated, it gives CATSDFRGGHTQYF.

The chain recombines TRBV9 with TRBJ1-1; D is ambiguous. Trimming pared 0 bases from V and 6 bases from J, leaving 15 bases between. The CDR3 extends over 15 amino acids. Germline V gene lookup returns CDR1 SGDLS and CDR2 YYNGEE. This CDR3 reads CASSVVSASPAEAFF. The CDR3 DNA reads TGTGCCAGCAGCGTAGTTTCAGCTTCTCCGGCTGAAGCTTTCTTT. The complete variable domain, with remaining parts taken from reference TRBV9 and TRBJ1-1, reads DSGVTQTPKHLITATGQRVTLRCSPRSGDLSVYWYQQSLDQGLQFLIQYYNGEERAKGNILERFSAQQFPDLHSELNLSSLELGDSALYFCASSVVSASPAEAFFGQGTRLTVV.

CDR3 loop: CSAPIAGNTDTQYF. CDR3 sequence (DNA): TGCAGTGCACCAATCGCGGGAAACACAGATACGCAGTATTTT. The gene calls are TRBV20-1 and TRBJ2-3; tentative D call: TRBD2 (6 bases). The ends were cut back, 6 bases at V and 2 bases at J, with 15 bases in the middle. The CDR3 spans 14 residues. CDR1 DFQATT and CDR2 SNEGSKA come from the germline V gene (reference sequence).

The CDR3 here is CASSYHGLEGYTF. As DNA, the CDR3 is TGTGCCAGCAGCTATCACGGACTTGAGGGCTACACCTTC. The chain links TRBV7-9 to TRBJ1-2; D remains ambiguous. The CDR3 contains 13 residues. Trimming cost V 4 bases and J 8 bases, with 14 bases left between them. Germline loops: CDR1 SEHNR, CDR2 FQNEAQ (reference sequence).

The V gene is TRBV7-3, the J gene TRBJ2-3; D may be TRBD2 (5 bases). CDR1 and CDR2 (germline): SGHTA, FQGTGA. The V end lost 0 bases, the J end lost 7 bases, and 14 bases lay between the germline ends. The CDR3 loop spans 15 amino acids. The CDR3 nucleotides are TGTGCCAGCAGCTTAACAGGAGGCCGCGACAATACGCAGTATTTT. Translating it yields CASSLTGGRDNTQYF.

V and J are TRBV11-2 and TRBJ2-5; D not certain. Germline lookup yields CDR1 SGHAT and CDR2 FQNNGV. This CDR3 contains 15 residues. V dropped 1 base and J dropped 2 bases, with 11 bases sitting between them. CDR3 in amino acids: CASSLGGERQETQYF. The CDR3 nucleotides are TGTGCCAGCAGCTTAGGCGGAGAACGACAAGAGACCCAGTACTTC.

The V call is TRBV7-9, the J call TRBJ2-1; no firm D call. CDR3 length: 15 residues. The germline V gene has CDR1 SEHNR and CDR2 FQNEAQ (reference sequence). V was cut by 5 bases and J by 0 bases, with 11 bases left in between. The CDR3 reads CASSDDTRSYNEQFF. The CDR3 region has the DNA TGTGCCAGCAGCGACGATACCCGCTCCTACAATGAGCAGTTCTTC.

The genes are TRBV24-1 and TRBJ2-1; D is unclear. V gave up 1 base and J gave up 0 bases, with 6 bases separating them. Germline CDR1 and CDR2: KGHDR and SFDVKD. CDR3 size: 15 residues. This CDR3 is CATSDLQSSYNEQFF. The CDR3 DNA reads TGTGCCACCAGTGATTTACAGTCCTCCTACAATGAGCAGTTCTTC.